The 5 T cell receptor beta chains given below trace back to one sample, sequenced in a study of Graves' ophthalmopathy and Graves' hyperthyroidism. RNA transcripts yielded amplified TCR beta CDR3 regions. Amplification began with first-round RT-PCR using HTBI primers, then second-round multiplex PCR was performed. TCRdb recomputed calls from the multiplex PCR reads with MiXCR, one row per CDR3 protein. The data contain about 1.2 million distinct CDR3 sequences, less than 45% of them singletons. The sequenced sample consisted of peripheral blood or thyroid tissue (not recorded which). Source of these receptors: an adult man with Graves' hyperthyroidism.

This clonotype was observed at least ten times. The V and J genes are TRBV4-1 and TRBJ2-7, with 7 bases identical to TRBD2. From germline, CDR1 is MGHRA and CDR2 YSYEKL. The trim removed 4 bases at V and 3 bases at J, leaving 9 bases unmatched. The CDR3 runs to 15 residues. CDR3 DNA: TGCGCCAGCAGCCCGACTGGGAGGGCGAACTACGAGCAGTACTTC. Amino acid sequence: CASSPTGRANYEQYF.

In its sample, this clonotype was seen many times. This chain links TRBV7-8 with TRBJ2-7; 9 nucleotides line up with TRBD2. This CDR3 has 15 residues. The germline V gene has CDR1 SGHVS and CDR2 FQNEAQ. V lost 3 bases and J lost 2; bases outside the gene matches: 5. The CDR3 DNA sequence: TGTGCCAGCAGCTTCTCTAGCGGGAACGCCTACGAGCAGTACTTC. It yields the protein CASSFSSGNAYEQYF.

The chain carries TRBV15 and TRBJ2-7; 9 nucleotides agree with TRBD1. The CDR3 length is 16 residues. The germline V gene has CDR1 LNHNV and CDR2 YYDKDF (reference sequence). The V gene end was trimmed by 2 bases and the J gene end by 3 bases; junction bases not matched to a gene: 8. The CDR3 spells CATSRPTGGRVYEQYF. The CDR3 region has the DNA TGTGCCACCAGCAGACCGACAGGGGGTCGGGTCTACGAGCAGTACTTC.

This clonotype was seen only a few times. V usage is TRBV5-6 and J usage is TRBJ2-7; 7 nucleotides match TRBD1. V shed 1 base and J 3 bases; nucleotides not matched to a gene: 7. Per germline, CDR1 SGHDT and CDR2 YYEEEE. The CDR3 consists of 15 residues. This chain's CDR3 is CASSLLGQLLYEQYF. The CDR3 nucleotides are TGTGCCAGCAGCTTGTTGGGACAGCTACTCTACGAGCAGTACTTC.

This clonotype came up a few times. The gene calls are TRBV20-1 and TRBJ2-7; 10 bases match TRBD2. V shed 3 bases and J 5 bases; nucleotides not matched to a gene: 13. The germline V gene encodes CDR1 DFQATT and CDR2 SNEGSKA (reference sequence). The CDR3 contains 16 residues. The CDR3 loop reads CSARGVEREGPHEQYF. The CDR3 DNA follows: TGCAGTGCTAGGGGGGTGGAGCGGGAGGGCCCCCACGAGCAGTACTTC.